This TCR beta chain was identified during a study of OX40 agonist ivuxolimab in advanced cancers. Study-wide points: Antigen specificity remained undetermined for the expanded peripheral T cells. People who partly responded at 0.1-3.0 mg/kg had some of the least clonal expansion seen.

The sampling schedule covered blood at baseline, cycle 4 day 1, and cycle 7 day 1. This CDR3 region has 16 residues. Germline lookup yields CDR1 SGHRS and CDR2 YFSETQ. V lost 4 bases and J lost 1, with 18 bases in between. Clones were sequenced by immunoSEQ multiplex PCR, and TCRdb holds only the in-frame ones, with some missing. The data hold tens of thousands of clones, with roughly 86% observed a single time. Remarks on this clone: No antigen is known for it.

This specimen consisted of CD4+ or CD8+ T cells sorted from blood, obtained in a trial of the OX40 agonist ivuxolimab. The TCR originated in an adult with an advanced solid tumor such as melanoma, head and neck, liver or kidney cancer. This chain connects TRBV5-1 to TRBJ2-7; possibly TRBD1 for D (6 bases). The CDR3 bases are TGCGCCAGCAGCCCCGGGACACCAGCCCTATCCTACGAGCAGTACTTC. This gives the protein CASSPGTPALSYEQYF.